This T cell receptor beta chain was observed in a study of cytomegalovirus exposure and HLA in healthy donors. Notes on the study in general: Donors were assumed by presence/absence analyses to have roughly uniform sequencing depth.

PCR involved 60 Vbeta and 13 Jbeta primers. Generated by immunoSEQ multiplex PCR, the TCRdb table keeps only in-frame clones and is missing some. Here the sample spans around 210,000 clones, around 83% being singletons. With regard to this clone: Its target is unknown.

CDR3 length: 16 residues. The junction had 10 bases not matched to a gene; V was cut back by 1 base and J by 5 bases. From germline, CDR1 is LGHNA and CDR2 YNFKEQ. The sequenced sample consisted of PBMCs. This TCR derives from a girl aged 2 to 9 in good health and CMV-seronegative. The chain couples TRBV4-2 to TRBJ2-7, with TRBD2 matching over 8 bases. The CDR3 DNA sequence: TGTGCCAGCAGCCAAGTAGATCGGGAGGGGAGGGACGAGCAGTACTTC. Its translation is CASSQVDREGRDEQYF.